The subject of this entry is one TCR beta chain. Antigen specificity is unknown. The data belong to a study of cytomegalovirus exposure and HLA in healthy donors. Study-level points and caveats: Fewer than 200 TCR beta chains were listed as cytomegalovirus-associated. There were reportedly fewer N-insertions in an Asian-associated ancestry cluster than the approximately 600-donor mean, in a later analysis.

Trimming removed 4 bases from V and 8 bases from J; junction bases left unmatched: 9. CDR3 length: 16 residues. Germline CDR1 and CDR2: SGHVS and FNYEAQ. At collection, donors were nominally healthy, but unrecorded immune exposures were probable. The PCR was carried out with 60 Vbeta primers and 13 Jbeta primers. TCRdb's copy holds only in-frame clones and misses some; the assay was immunoSEQ multiplex PCR. Seen here are roughly 110,000 clones, roughly four fifths observed once, and the top ten hold approximately 3.7%. This receptor was obtained from a man aged 55 to 70 in good health and CMV-seronegative. The sequenced sample was PBMCs. This chain links TRBV7-6 with TRBJ2-1; 12 bases fit TRBD2. Here the CDR3 reads CASSYPPSGGADEQFF. CDR3 nucleotides: TGTGCCAGCAGCTACCCCCCTAGCGGGGGGGCCGATGAGCAGTTCTTC.